Below, 23 T cell receptor beta chains from the same sample are listed, as sequenced in a study of control samples from healthy donors and cancer patients (dated by TCRdb to the early 2020s). The library was obtained by the immunoSEQ multiplex PCR assay. The source is immuneACCESS, and TCRdb retained only in-frame sequences with V and J called. Part of the clones is not carried over; for the studies checked, unresolved V genes explain less than half of this, and the remainder is unexplained. This sample lists some 80,000 clones; approximately 92% were detected once. 5.8% of the sample lies in the top ten. The specimen sequenced was blood. Receptors originate from a woman in her sixties in good health.

The V and J genes are TRBV5-1 and TRBJ2-3; 10 nucleotides match TRBD2. The V gene's germline CDR1 is SGHRS and CDR2 YFSETQ. Germline trimming cut 5 bases from V and 1 base from J; bases unmatched to any gene: 1. The CDR3 has 14 amino acids. The CDR3 DNA is TGCGCCAGCAGAGGGACTAGCGGCACAGATACGCAGTATTTT. Amino acid sequence: CASRGTSGTDTQYF.

The rearrangement links TRBV6-5 to TRBJ1-2, with 8 nucleotides matching TRBD1. Germline V CDR1 and CDR2: MNHEY, SVGAGI. V gave up 8 bases and J gave up 3 bases; unmatched junction bases: 5. The CDR3 has 13 amino acids. The CDR3: CASQTGGDYGYTF. The CDR3 DNA reads as TGTGCCAGCCAAACAGGGGGAGACTATGGCTACACCTTC.

The rearrangement links TRBV19 to TRBJ1-4; D is perhaps TRBD1 (6 bases). From germline, CDR1 is LNHDA and CDR2 SQIVND (reference sequence). The CDR3 loop spans 15 amino acids. Trimming shortened V by 5 bases and J by 6 bases, and 16 bases separated the two germline ends. CDR3 in amino acids: CASSVEQGMDEKLFF. CDR3 DNA: TGTGCCAGTAGTGTTGAACAGGGAATGGATGAAAAACTGTTTTTT.

With regard to this clone: Within the sample, other DNA sequences also encode this same CDR3. CDR3 protein: CASSLPQDYGYTF. The CDR3 DNA reads as TGTGCCAGCAGCTTACCACAGGATTATGGCTACACCTTC. The chain uses TRBV7-9 and TRBJ1-2; possible D gene TRBD1, 5 bases. V lost 2 bases, J lost 5 bases, and 9 bases lay in between. The CDR3 has 13 amino acids. Germline V lookup: CDR1 SEHNR, CDR2 FQNEAQ (reference sequence). Drawing the rest from reference TRBV7-9 and TRBJ1-2, the complete variable domain is DTGVSQNPRHKITKRGQNVTFRCDPISEHNRLYWYRQTLGQGPEFLTYFQNEAQLEKSRLLSDRFSAERPKGSFSTLEIQRTEQGDSAMYLCASSLPQDYGYTFGSGTRLTVV.

CDR3 DNA sequence: TGTGCCAGCAGCCTAAGCTCCTATCAGCCCCAGCATTTT. Amino acids: CASSLSSYQPQHF. V and J are TRBV3-1 (or the pseudogene TRBV3-2) and TRBJ1-5; D is uncertain. V lost 4 bases and J lost 5, with 9 bases in between. The V gene's germline CDR1 is LGHDT and CDR2 YNNKEL (reference sequence). The length of the CDR3 is 13 residues.

V and J are TRBV5-1 and TRBJ1-2; no reliable D call. CDR3 length equals 17 residues. V was pared by 2 bases and J by 4 bases, with 21 bases between. In germline, CDR1 is SGHRS, CDR2 YFSETQ. Here the CDR3 DNA reads TGCGCCAGCAGCTTCCGACCAATCGCAGGAACTTTCTATGGCTACACCTTC. Translation: CASSFRPIAGTFYGYTF.

The table lists this clone with a few counts. This chain uses TRBV30 with TRBJ2-1; weak D call: TRBD2 (5 bases). Trimming took off 5 bases at V and 7 bases at J, with 18 bases between the two ends. The V gene's germline CDR1 is GTSNPN and CDR2 SVGIG (reference sequence). The CDR3 contains 14 residues. Here the CDR3 DNA reads TGTGCCTGGGGACGAGCGGAAGCGTGGAATGAGCAGTTCTTC. It encodes CAWGRAEAWNEQFF.

V gene TRBV6-2 or TRBV6-3 combines with J gene TRBJ2-3; 9 positions agree with TRBD2. The CDR3 covers 15 residues. CDR1 is MNHEY, CDR2 SVGEGT, per germline. Trimming took 2 bases from V and 9 from J; bases not matched to a gene: 9. The DNA for the CDR3 is TGTGCCAGCAGTTACGGGGTAGCGGGAGACCCCACGCAGTATTTT. Translating it yields CASSYGVAGDPTQYF.

The V call is TRBV20-1, the J call TRBJ2-7; D call uncertain. This CDR3 is built from 10 residues. Germline CDR1 and CDR2: DFQATT and SNEGSKA (reference sequence). V shed 7 bases and J shed 4 bases, with 8 bases lying between them. The CDR3 region is CSVSEYEQYF. In DNA form, the CDR3 reads TGCAGTGTGAGCGAATACGAGCAGTACTTC.

In DNA form, the CDR3 reads TGTGCCAGCAGCCAAGCCGCAGGGTTTAGAGGAAACACCATATATTTT. Residues: CASSQAAGFRGNTIYF. V usage is TRBV3-1 (or the pseudogene TRBV3-2) and J usage is TRBJ1-3; tentatively, D is TRBD1 (5 bases). Germline V gene sequence: CDR1 LGHDT, CDR2 YNNKEL (reference sequence). V was shortened by 1 base and J by 4 bases, with 14 bases between the two germline ends. The CDR3 runs to 16 residues.

The rearrangement uses TRBV5-1 and TRBJ2-7; D might be TRBD2 (6 bases). The CDR3 has 16 residues. Deletions cut 4 bases from V and 5 bases from J, with 22 bases between. In germline, CDR1 is SGHRS, CDR2 YFSETQ. For the CDR3, the DNA is TGCGCCAGCAGCCCTACTCGGACCGGCGGGGTGCACGAGCAGTACTTC. Amino acid sequence: CASSPTRTGGVHEQYF.

J is TRBJ2-7 and V is TRBV28; possibly TRBD1 or TRBD2 for D (6 bases each). Germline CDR1 reads MDHEN; CDR2 reads SYDVKM. CDR3 length equals 14 residues. V shed 3 bases and J shed 2 bases, with 11 bases lying between them. CDR3 DNA sequence: TGTGCCAGCAGTTTGGGGGGACAAACCTACGAGCAGTACTTC. It yields the protein CASSLGGQTYEQYF. The full variable domain, rest sourced from reference TRBV28 and TRBJ2-7, is DVKVTQSSRYLVKRTGEKVFLECVQDMDHENMFWYRQDPGLGLRLIYFSYDVKMKEKGDIPEGYSVSREKKERFSLILESASTNQTSMYLCASSLGGQTYEQYFGPGTRLTVT.

V usage is TRBV5-6 and J usage is TRBJ2-6; 7 nucleotides agree with TRBD1. Germline-derived CDR1 and CDR2 are SGHDT and YYEEEE. V lost 0 bases and J lost 0; bases outside the gene matches: 6. The CDR3 sequence is 18 residues long. The CDR3 reads CASSLVGTAYSGANVLTF. In nucleotides, the CDR3 is TGTGCCAGCAGCTTGGTTGGGACAGCTTACTCTGGGGCCAACGTCCTGACTTTC.

CDR3 in amino acids: CASIRTGGIQPQHF. The CDR3 DNA sequence: TGTGCCAGCATCCGGACAGGGGGTATACAGCCCCAGCATTTT. The chain employs TRBV28 and TRBJ1-5, with TRBD1 matching over 10 bases. The J segment lost 7 bases and the V segment lost 7 bases, leaving 7 bases of the junction unmatched. This CDR3 is built from 14 residues. The germline CDR1 and CDR2 sequences are MDHEN and SYDVKM.

The rearrangement links TRBV25-1 to TRBJ1-1, with a possible D match to TRBD1 (5 bases). The CDR3 totals 16 residues. The V end lost 0 bases, the J end lost 4 bases, and 15 bases lay between the germline ends. Germline CDR1 MGHDK, CDR2 SYGVNS. The CDR3 spells CASSEYARGTSTEAFF. The CDR3, as DNA: TGTGCCAGCAGTGAATATGCTAGGGGCACGAGCACTGAAGCTTTCTTT. Looking up the rest from reference TRBV25-1 and TRBJ1-1 gives the full variable domain: EADIYQTPRYLVIGTGKKITLECSQTMGHDKMYWYQQDPGMELHLIHYSYGVNSTEKGDLSSESTVSRIRTEHFPLTLESARPSHTSQYLCASSEYARGTSTEAFFGQGTRLTVV.

The chain combines TRBV11-2 with TRBJ1-2; no clear D. Trimming cost V 5 bases and J 6 bases, with 19 bases left between them. From germline, CDR1 is SGHAT and CDR2 FQNNGV. This CDR3 spans 15 amino acids. The CDR3 loop is CASSIRTASTNGYTF. Here the CDR3 DNA reads TGTGCCAGCAGCATCAGGACGGCAAGTACGAATGGCTACACCTTC.

The chain recombines TRBV27 with TRBJ2-3; the match to TRBD2 covers 13 bases. The CDR3 has 20 residues. J was trimmed by 3 bases and V by 6 bases; bases with no gene match: 18. The germline CDR1 and CDR2 sequences are MNHEY and SMNVEV (reference sequence). The CDR3 coding sequence is TGTGCCAGCAGGCGTTCCGGACTAGCGGGAGTTGGTTCTAGGACAGATACGCAGTATTTT. It translates to CASRRSGLAGVGSRTDTQYF.

The chain joins TRBV5-1 to TRBJ1-5, with D perhaps TRBD1 (5 bases). Germline values: CDR1 SGHRS, CDR2 YFSETQ. The CDR3 loop spans 13 amino acids. V dropped 6 bases and J dropped 6 bases, with 13 bases sitting between them. As DNA, the CDR3 is TGCGCCAGCAACCGTTCTGGGGCTCAGCCCCAGCATTTT. This encodes CASNRSGAQPQHF.

V is TRBV29-1 and J is TRBJ2-4, with D possibly TRBD2 on 6 matching bases. This CDR3 comprises 13 residues. Between the trimmed V and J ends, which lost 6 bases and 8 bases, there was a span of 17 bases. The germline V gene has CDR1 SQVTM and CDR2 ANQGSEA. CDR3 residues: CSVGRGPGDIQYF. The CDR3 DNA reads as TGCAGCGTGGGCCGGGGCCCGGGAGACATTCAGTACTTC.

The chain has TRBV4-2 and TRBJ2-5; 9 bases are a match to TRBD2. The germline CDR1 and CDR2 sequences are LGHNA and YNFKEQ. Germline trimming cut 0 bases from V and 5 bases from J; bases unmatched to any gene: 10. The CDR3 sequence is 17 residues long. The CDR3 reads CASSQDSGGRGRETQYF. The DNA for the CDR3 is TGTGCCAGCAGCCAAGATAGTGGCGGGAGGGGACGGGAGACCCAGTACTTC.

The V and J genes are TRBV5-1 and TRBJ1-4; D not resolved. V lost 5 bases and J lost 8, with 19 bases in between. The CDR3 covers 15 residues. The germline CDR1 and CDR2 sequences are SGHRS and YFSETQ. In DNA, the CDR3 is TGCGCCAGCAGGGCGCACGGGCGGGCGGAGGAAAAACTGTTTTTT. The encoded protein is CASRAHGRAEEKLFF.

V is TRBV12-3 or TRBV12-4 and J is TRBJ2-7; the D is unclear. This CDR3 is 13 amino acids long. V lost 3 bases and J 5 bases, leaving 11 bases between the germline ends. CDR3 nucleotides: TGTGCCAGCAGTTTTTTTCACAGCCACGAGCAGTACTTC. As protein: CASSFFHSHEQYF.

The chain employs TRBV6-5 and TRBJ1-1; D is unclear. Trimming shortened V by 2 bases and J by 4 bases, and 14 bases separated the two germline ends. CDR1 and CDR2 from the germline V gene are MNHEY and SVGAGI. The CDR3 runs 15 residues. The CDR3 region has the DNA TGTGCCAGCAGTTACCTTCCGGGTTCCGGCACTGAAGCTTTCTTT. Protein: CASSYLPGSGTEAFF.